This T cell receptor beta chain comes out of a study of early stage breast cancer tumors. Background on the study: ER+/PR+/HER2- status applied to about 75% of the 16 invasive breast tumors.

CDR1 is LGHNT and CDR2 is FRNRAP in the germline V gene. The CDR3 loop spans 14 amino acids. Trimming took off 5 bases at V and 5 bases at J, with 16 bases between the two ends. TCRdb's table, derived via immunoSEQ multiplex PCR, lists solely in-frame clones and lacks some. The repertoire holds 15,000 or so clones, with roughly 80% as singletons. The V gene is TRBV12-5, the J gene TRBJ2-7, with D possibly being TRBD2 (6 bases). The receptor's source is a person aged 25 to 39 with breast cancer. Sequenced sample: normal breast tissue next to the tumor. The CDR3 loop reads CASGPRAGIDEQYF. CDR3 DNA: TGTGCTAGTGGTCCTCGGGCGGGAATCGACGAGCAGTACTTC.